This T cell receptor (beta chain) is drawn from a study of cytomegalovirus exposure and HLA in healthy donors. Germline CDR1 reads SGHTA; CDR2 reads FQGNSA. This CDR3 is built from 15 residues. Trimming cost V 5 bases and J 3 bases, with 17 bases left between them. This PCR relied on a set of 60 Vbeta primers and 13 Jbeta primers. Sequencing was performed with immunoSEQ multiplex PCR; in TCRdb, only in-frame clones are kept and a portion is missing. The sample holds around 200,000 clones, over 75% seen once. The TCR was taken from a woman in her 50s in good health and CMV-seronegative. This chain connects TRBV7-2 to TRBJ2-7; D possibly corresponds to TRBD1 (5 bases). The sequenced sample consisted of PBMCs. The CDR3 coding sequence is TGTGCCAGCAGCGAAGGACAAGGACCAAACTACGAGCAGTACTTC. Translation gives CASSEGQGPNYEQYF.